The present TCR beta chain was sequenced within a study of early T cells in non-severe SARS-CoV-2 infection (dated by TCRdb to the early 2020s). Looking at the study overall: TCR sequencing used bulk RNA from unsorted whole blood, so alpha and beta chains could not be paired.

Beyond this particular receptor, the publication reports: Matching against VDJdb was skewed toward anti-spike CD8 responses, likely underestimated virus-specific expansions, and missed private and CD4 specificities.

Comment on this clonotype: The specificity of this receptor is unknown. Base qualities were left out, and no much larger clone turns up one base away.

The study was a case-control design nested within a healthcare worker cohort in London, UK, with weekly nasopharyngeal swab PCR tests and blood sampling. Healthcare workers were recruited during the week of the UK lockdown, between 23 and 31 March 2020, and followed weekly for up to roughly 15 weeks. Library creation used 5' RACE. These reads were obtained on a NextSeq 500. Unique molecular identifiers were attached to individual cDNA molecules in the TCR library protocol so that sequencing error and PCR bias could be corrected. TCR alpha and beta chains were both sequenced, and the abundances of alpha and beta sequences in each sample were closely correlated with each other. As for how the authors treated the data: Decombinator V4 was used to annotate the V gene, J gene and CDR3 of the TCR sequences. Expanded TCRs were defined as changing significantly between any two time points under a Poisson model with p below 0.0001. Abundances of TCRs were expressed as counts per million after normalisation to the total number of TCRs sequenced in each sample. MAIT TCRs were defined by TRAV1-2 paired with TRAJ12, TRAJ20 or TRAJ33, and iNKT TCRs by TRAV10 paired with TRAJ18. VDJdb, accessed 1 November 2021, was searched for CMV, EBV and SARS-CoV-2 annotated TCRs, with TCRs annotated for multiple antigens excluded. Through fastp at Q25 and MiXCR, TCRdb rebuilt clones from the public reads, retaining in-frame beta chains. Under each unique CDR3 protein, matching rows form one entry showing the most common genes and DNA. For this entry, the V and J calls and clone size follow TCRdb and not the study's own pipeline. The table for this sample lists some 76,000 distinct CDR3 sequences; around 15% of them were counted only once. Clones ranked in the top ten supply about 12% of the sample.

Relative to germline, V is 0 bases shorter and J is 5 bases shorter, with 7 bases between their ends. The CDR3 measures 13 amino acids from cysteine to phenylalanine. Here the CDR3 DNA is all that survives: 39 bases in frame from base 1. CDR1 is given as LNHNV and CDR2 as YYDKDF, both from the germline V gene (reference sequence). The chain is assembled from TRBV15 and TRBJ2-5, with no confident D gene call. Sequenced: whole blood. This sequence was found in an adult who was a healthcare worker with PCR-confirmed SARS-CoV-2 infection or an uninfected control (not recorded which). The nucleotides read TGTGCCACCAGCAGAGATCAGGTGGAGACCCAGTACTTC. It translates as CATSRDQVETQYF. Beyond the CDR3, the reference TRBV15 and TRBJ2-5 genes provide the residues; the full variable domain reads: DAMVIQNPRYQVTQFGKPVTLSCSQTLNHNVMYWYQQKSSQAPKLLFHYYDKDFNNEADTPDNFQSRRPNTSFCFLDIRSPGLGDTAMYLCATSRDQVETQYFGPGTRLLVL.